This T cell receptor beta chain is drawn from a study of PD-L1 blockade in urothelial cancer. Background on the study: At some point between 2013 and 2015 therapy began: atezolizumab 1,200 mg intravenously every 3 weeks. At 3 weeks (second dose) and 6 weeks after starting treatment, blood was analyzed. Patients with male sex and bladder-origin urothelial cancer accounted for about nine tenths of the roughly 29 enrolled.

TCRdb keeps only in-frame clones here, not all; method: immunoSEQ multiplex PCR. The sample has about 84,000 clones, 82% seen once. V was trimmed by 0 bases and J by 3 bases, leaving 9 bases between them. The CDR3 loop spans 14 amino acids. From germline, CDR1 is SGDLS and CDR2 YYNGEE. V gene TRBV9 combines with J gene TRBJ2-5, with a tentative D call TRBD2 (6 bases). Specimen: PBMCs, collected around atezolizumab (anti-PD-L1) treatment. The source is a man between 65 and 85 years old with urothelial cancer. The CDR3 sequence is CASSVGSGEETQYF. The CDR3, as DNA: TGTGCCAGCAGCGTAGGGTCGGGAGAAGAGACCCAGTACTTC.